These 22 T cell receptor beta chains were sequenced from one sample in a study of T cells in Graves' hyperthyroidism and ophthalmopathy (dated by TCRdb to the late 2010s). Receptor libraries were prepared by multiplex PCR. The reads were generated on an Illumina HiSeq 2000. The TCR beta CDR3 regions were amplified from RNA transcripts. The first round of RT-PCR for the TCR CDR3 was performed with the HTBI primer set and the Qiagen OneStep RT-PCR kit. TCRdb reran the public reads through fastp at Q25 and MiXCR, keeping productive beta chains. Here each entry gathers all rows of one CDR3 protein and keeps the most common genes and DNA. A total of some 510,000 distinct CDR3 sequences appear in this sample, more than 20% of them only once. The ten top clones hold approximately 26% of the sample. Sequencing was performed on blood. The receptors were sampled from a man between 18 and 35 years old with Graves' hyperthyroidism.

V gene TRBV10-3 combines with J gene TRBJ1-1; D not certain. The CDR3 extends over 16 amino acids. V gave up 4 bases and J gave up 1 base, with 16 bases separating them. CDR1 ENHRY and CDR2 SYGVKD come from the germline V gene. The CDR3 nucleotides are TGTGCCATCAGTGGGGATCCTACTAATGGGAACACTGAAGCTTTCTTT. This sequence encodes CAISGDPTNGNTEAFF.

As for this clonotype: This may stem from a read error, because a much larger clone lies one nucleotide away. The chain recombines TRBV30 with TRBJ1-1; a weak D match, TRBD1 (5 bases). This CDR3 comprises 15 residues. Trimming shortened V by 3 bases and J by 4 bases, and 18 bases separated the two germline ends. Germline V gene data show CDR1 as GTSNPN and CDR2 as SVGIG (reference sequence). CDR3 sequence (DNA): TGTGCCTGGAGCGCCTTAGGGGCCCTGAGCACTGAAGCTTTCTTT. It encodes CAWSALGALSTEAFF.

This clonotype was counted ten times or more. The V gene is TRBV15, the J gene TRBJ1-1; TRBD1 aligns across 7 bases. After removal of 4 bases from V and 3 bases from J, the junction contained 2 bases not matched to a gene. The CDR3 has 13 amino acids. From germline, CDR1 is LNHNV and CDR2 YYDKDF (reference sequence). CDR3 coding DNA: TGTGCCACCAGCAACAGGGGCTACACTGAAGCTTTCTTT. Translated, it gives CATSNRGYTEAFF.

This clonotype was counted ten times or more. V and J are TRBV4-1 and TRBJ2-7; D is perhaps TRBD1 (6 bases). Germline CDR1 is MGHRA and CDR2 is YSYEKL. This CDR3 is 14 amino acids long. V lost 5 bases to trimming and J lost 3 bases, with 14 bases between them. CDR3 loop: CASSVRQDRYEQYF. For the CDR3, the DNA is TGCGCCAGCAGCGTCAGACAGGATCGCTACGAGCAGTACTTC.

This clonotype was observed many times. The chain recombines TRBV7-3 with TRBJ2-7, with TRBD1 matching 7 bases. The CDR3 totals 13 residues. CDR1 and CDR2 (germline): SGHTA, FQGTGA. J gave up 7 bases and V 2 bases, and 5 bases lay outside the gene matches. DNA for the CDR3: TGTGCCAGCAGCTTAGTGAGGGGGCGGGAGCAGTACTTC. Its translation is CASSLVRGREQYF.

There are many counts of this clonotype. The chain employs TRBV12-3 or TRBV12-4 and TRBJ1-3, with D unclear. CDR3 length: 13 amino acids. V was trimmed by 4 bases and J by 3 bases, leaving 7 bases between them. CDR3 in amino acids: CASSWVGGNTIYF. The DNA of the CDR3 is TGTGCCAGCAGTTGGGTGGGTGGAAACACCATATATTTT.

This clonotype was picked up many times. V gene TRBV11-2 combines with J gene TRBJ2-7; TRBD1 aligns across 8 bases. Losses at the gene ends were 5 bases for V and 2 bases for J; bases not matched to a gene: 5. The germline CDR1 and CDR2 sequences are SGHAT and FQNNGV. CDR3 length equals 14 residues. CDR3 DNA: TGTGCCAGCAGCCCCGAGGGACAGGCCTACGAGCAGTACTTC. Its protein product is CASSPEGQAYEQYF.

Ten or more counts support this clonotype. The chain couples TRBV20-1 to TRBJ1-1, with a weak D call TRBD1 (6 bases). Deletions cut 0 bases from V and 4 bases from J, with 15 bases between. Germline CDR1 is DFQATT and CDR2 is SNEGSKA (reference sequence). The CDR3 sequence is 15 residues long. This chain's CDR3 is CSARDLGGRSTEAFF. The CDR3 coding sequence is TGCAGTGCTAGAGATCTTGGGGGGCGAAGCACTGAAGCTTTCTTT.

This chain uses TRBV6-1 with TRBJ1-3; D gene ambiguous. The CDR3 spans 13 residues. V was shortened by 7 bases and J by 3 bases, with 10 bases between the two germline ends. Germline V lookup: CDR1 MNHNS, CDR2 SASEGT. This chain's CDR3 is CASMAGIGNTIYF. CDR3 DNA: TGTGCCAGCATGGCTGGGATTGGAAACACCATATATTTT.

Comment on this clonotype: At one boundary the junction diverges from the germline segment, which might be a read error. The rearrangement joins TRBV12-3 or TRBV12-4 to TRBJ2-5, with D unresolved. The CDR3 is 14 residues long. CDR3 residues: CASTPSRNQETKYF. DNA of the CDR3: TGTGCCAGCACCCCAAGTCGCAACCAAGAGACCAAGTACTTC.

At least ten counts were recorded for this clonotype. The gene calls are TRBV30 and TRBJ1-1, with 7 bases lining up with TRBD1. This CDR3 is built from 13 residues. The germline V gene has CDR1 GTSNPN and CDR2 SVGIG (reference sequence). After removal of 4 bases from V and 4 bases from J, the junction contained 6 bases not matched to a gene. CDR3 bases: TGTGCCTGGATGAGACAGGGAGGCACTGAAGCTTTCTTT. Its protein is CAWMRQGGTEAFF.

This clonotype was recorded at least ten times. The V call is TRBV11-2, the J call TRBJ2-7; 8 nucleotides line up with TRBD1. The trim removed 6 bases at V and 6 bases at J, leaving 10 bases unmatched. CDR3 size: 14 residues. In germline, CDR1 is SGHAT, CDR2 FQNNGV. The CDR3 loop is CASSRDRPLLEQYF. Here the CDR3 DNA reads TGTGCCAGCAGTCGGGACAGGCCCCTCCTCGAGCAGTACTTC.

At least ten counts were recorded for this clonotype. The chain has TRBV27 and TRBJ1-2; possibly TRBD1 for D (5 bases). Trimming left V 6 bases short and J 4 bases short, with 18 bases between. Germline V gives CDR1 MNHEY, CDR2 SMNVEV (reference sequence). CDR3 size: 15 residues. Here the CDR3 reads CASSRGTAQSYGYTF. The CDR3 region has the DNA TGTGCCAGCAGCCGCGGGACCGCCCAGTCCTATGGCTACACCTTC.

The chain recombines TRBV6-5 with TRBJ2-7; TRBD1 agrees at 7 bases. Germline trimming cut 2 bases from V and 9 bases from J; bases unmatched to any gene: 4. The germline CDR1 and CDR2 sequences are MNHEY and SVGAGI. The length of the CDR3 is 12 residues. The CDR3 region is CASSYRQGPQYF. DNA of the CDR3: TGTGCCAGCAGTTACCGACAGGGTCCGCAGTACTTC.

This CDR3 reads CASGSFRERNTGELFF. Written as DNA, the CDR3 is TGTGCTAGTGGTTCCTTCCGGGAGAGGAACACCGGGGAGCTGTTTTTT. This sequence joins TRBV12-5 and TRBJ2-2; D is perhaps TRBD2 (6 bases). CDR1 LGHNT and CDR2 FRNRAP come from the germline V gene. The CDR3 is 16 residues long. V lost 4 bases to trimming and J lost 1 base, with 13 bases between them.

This clonotype has a count of ten or more. The rearrangement joins TRBV6-1 to TRBJ1-5; D call uncertain. In germline, CDR1 is MNHNS, CDR2 SASEGT. V lost 1 base, J lost 0 bases, and 7 bases lay in between. The CDR3 contains 15 residues. The CDR3 sequence: CASSEGSNSNQPQHF. CDR3 in DNA: TGTGCCAGCAGTGAAGGCAGCAATAGCAATCAGCCCCAGCATTTT.

V is TRBV13 and J is TRBJ2-3, with a possible D match to TRBD1 (6 bases). Germline assignment: CDR1 PRHDT and CDR2 FYEKMQ (reference sequence). V was clipped by 2 bases and J by 4 bases, with 13 bases between them. The length of the CDR3 is 15 residues. CDR3 protein: CASSLNRARSDTQYF. The CDR3 region has the DNA TGTGCCAGCAGCTTAAACAGGGCAAGATCAGATACGCAGTATTTT.

The sample holds a few counts of this clonotype. The chain has TRBV28 and TRBJ2-7; D is possibly TRBD1 (5 bases). The CDR3 spans 15 residues. Germline CDR1 MDHEN, CDR2 SYDVKM. The V and J ends lost 2 bases and 1 base respectively, with 12 bases between them. The chain's CDR3 is CASSLVGQGSYEQYF. CDR3 DNA: TGTGCCAGCAGTTTAGTGGGGCAGGGATCCTACGAGCAGTACTTC.

The CDR3 coding sequence is TGTGCCAGCAGCGCCAGAAGGGGGCCTAACACCGGGGAGCTGTTTTTT. It yields the protein CASSARRGPNTGELFF. This chain connects TRBV11-2 to TRBJ2-2; TRBD1 matches 7 bases. Trimming took 5 bases from V and 2 from J; bases not matched to a gene: 8. The germline CDR1 and CDR2 sequences are SGHAT and FQNNGV. The CDR3 sequence is 16 residues long.

This clonotype was observed a handful of times. The chain uses TRBV6-2 or TRBV6-3 and TRBJ1-5; 9 nucleotides align to TRBD1. The germline gives CDR1 MNHEY, CDR2 SVGEGT. With V trimmed by 5 bases and J by 5 bases, 7 bases remained unmatched. The CDR3 consists of 15 residues. DNA of the CDR3: TGTGCCAGCAGTAGCCGGGACAGGGTTCATCAGCCCCAGCATTTT. It encodes CASSSRDRVHQPQHF.

This clonotype was seen at least ten times. The chain uses TRBV2 and TRBJ2-7; a possible D gene is TRBD2 (6 bases). Germline CDR1 and CDR2: SNHLY and FYNNEI. The CDR3 spans 14 residues. V lost 6 bases and J lost 7, with 19 bases in between. The CDR3 nucleotides read TGTGCCAGCAGGCCGGGACTCCCCTTTGAGGAGCAGTACTTC. It encodes CASRPGLPFEEQYF.

The rearrangement links TRBV2 to TRBJ1-2; D is undetermined. The length of the CDR3 is 11 residues. V dropped 2 bases and J dropped 8 bases, with 6 bases sitting between them. Germline loops: CDR1 SNHLY, CDR2 FYNNEI. CDR3 amino acids: CASSEYRGYTF. CDR3 bases: TGTGCCAGCAGTGAATATAGAGGCTACACCTTC.